This entry concerns a single T cell receptor (beta chain). Method: immunoSEQ multiplex PCR; TCRdb's copy keeps in-frame clones and lacks some. The data hold about 41,000 clones, with about 83% observed a single time. This CDR3 region has 11 residues. The V gene's germline CDR1 is LNHDA and CDR2 SQIVND (reference sequence). Trimming cost V 7 bases and J 9 bases, with 11 bases left between them. These data originate in a study of blood T cell repertoires in COVID-19. Study as a whole: Acute-phase and convalescent COVID-19 samples originated in the United States, Italy and Spain. PBMCs, B-cell-depleted T cells, or T cells were the source of the cDNA or gDNA that made up the material.

The chain is built from TRBV19 and TRBJ2-3; possibly TRBD2 for D (6 bases). This TCR came from a woman aged 80 or older with acute or convalescent COVID-19. Specimen: peripheral blood. The DNA for the CDR3 is TGTGCCAGTAAGGGCGGAGGGACGCAGTATTTT. Translated, it gives CASKGGGTQYF.